What follows is one T cell receptor beta chain and its context. The antigen is unknown. The PCR was carried out with 60 Vbeta primers and 13 Jbeta primers. Using immunoSEQ multiplex PCR, the repertoire was profiled, and TCRdb retains in-frame clones only, with some absent. The sample holds roughly 170,000 clones, roughly three quarters seen once. The data derive from a study of cytomegalovirus exposure and HLA in healthy donors. The study's findings and limits: There were reportedly fewer N-insertions in an Asian-associated ancestry cluster than the approximately 640-donor mean, in a later analysis.

The specimen was PBMCs. The sequence was obtained from a woman aged 50 to 60 in good health and CMV-seropositive.

The CDR3 bases are TGTGCCAGCAGCGAGGGGGGGAGGGCAGATACGCAGTATTTT. It translates to CASSEGGRADTQYF. The J gene is TRBJ2-3, the V gene TRBV9; D perhaps matches TRBD2 (7 bases). V lost 3 bases and J 4 bases, leaving 12 bases between the germline ends. The germline V gene encodes CDR1 SGDLS and CDR2 YYNGEE. The CDR3 length is 14 residues.